Sequencing of this T cell receptor (beta chain) was carried out in a study of T-cell reconstitution after alpha-beta-depleted transplantation in children. This clonotype was found a few times. Library preparation (for TCRbeta) was performed with unique molecular identifiers. MiXCR was run by TCRdb on the PCR reads, yielding one entry per CDR3 protein. The sample lists about 310,000 distinct CDR3 sequences; more than 20% were seen once. The length of the CDR3 is 18 residues. The V end lost 4 bases, the J end lost 5 bases, and 24 bases lay between the germline ends. Per the germline V gene, CDR1 is SGHAT and CDR2 is FQNNGV.

The genes are TRBV11-2 and TRBJ2-1; no definite D call. The material was PBMCs, mostly from graft donor cells, obtained 180 days after TCRalphabeta/CD19-depleted stem cell transplant. The receptor was isolated from a male patient younger than 18 who had a stem cell transplant for acute lymphoblastic leukemia, so the T cells may come from the graft donor. CDR3 coding DNA: TGTGCCAGCAGCTCCCCCTTCGGGTTTGGGTTTTCCGACAATGAGCAGTTCTTC. Translating it yields CASSSPFGFGFSDNEQFF.